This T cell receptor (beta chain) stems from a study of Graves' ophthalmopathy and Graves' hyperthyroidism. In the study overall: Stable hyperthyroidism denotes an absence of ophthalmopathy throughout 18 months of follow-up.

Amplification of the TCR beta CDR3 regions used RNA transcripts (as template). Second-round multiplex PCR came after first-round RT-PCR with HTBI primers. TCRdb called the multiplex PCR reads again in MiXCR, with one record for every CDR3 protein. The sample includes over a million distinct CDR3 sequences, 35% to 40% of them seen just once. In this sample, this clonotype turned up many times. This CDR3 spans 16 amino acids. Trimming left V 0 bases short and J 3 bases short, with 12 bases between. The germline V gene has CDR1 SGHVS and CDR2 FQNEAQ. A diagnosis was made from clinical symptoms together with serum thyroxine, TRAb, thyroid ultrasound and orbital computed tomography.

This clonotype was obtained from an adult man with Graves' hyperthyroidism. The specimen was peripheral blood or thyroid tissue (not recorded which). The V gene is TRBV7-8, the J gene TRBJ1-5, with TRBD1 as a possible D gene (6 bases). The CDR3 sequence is CASSLAHRVTNQPQHF. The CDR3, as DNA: TGTGCCAGCAGCTTAGCTCACAGGGTTACCAATCAGCCCCAGCATTTT.